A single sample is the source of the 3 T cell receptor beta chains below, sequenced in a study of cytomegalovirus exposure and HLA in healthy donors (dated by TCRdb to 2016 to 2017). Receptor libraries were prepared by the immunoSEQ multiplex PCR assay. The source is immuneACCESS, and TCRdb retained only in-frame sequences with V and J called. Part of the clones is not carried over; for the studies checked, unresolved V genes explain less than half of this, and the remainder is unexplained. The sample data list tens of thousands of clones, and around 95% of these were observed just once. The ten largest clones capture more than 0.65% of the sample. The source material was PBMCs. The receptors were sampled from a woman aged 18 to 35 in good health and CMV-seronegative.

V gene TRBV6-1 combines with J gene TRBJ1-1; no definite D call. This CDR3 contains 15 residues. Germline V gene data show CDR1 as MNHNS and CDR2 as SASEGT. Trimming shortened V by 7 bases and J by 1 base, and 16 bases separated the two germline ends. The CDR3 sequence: CASNRVSRGNTEAFF. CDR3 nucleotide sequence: TGTGCCAGCAATAGGGTCAGTCGGGGGAACACTGAAGCTTTCTTT.

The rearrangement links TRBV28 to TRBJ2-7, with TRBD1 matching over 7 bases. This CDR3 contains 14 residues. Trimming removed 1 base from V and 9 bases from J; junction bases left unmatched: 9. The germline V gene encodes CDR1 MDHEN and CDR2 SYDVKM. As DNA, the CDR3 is TGTGCCAGCAGTTTATCCCTCGACAGGGCACCGCAGTACTTC. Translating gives CASSLSLDRAPQYF.

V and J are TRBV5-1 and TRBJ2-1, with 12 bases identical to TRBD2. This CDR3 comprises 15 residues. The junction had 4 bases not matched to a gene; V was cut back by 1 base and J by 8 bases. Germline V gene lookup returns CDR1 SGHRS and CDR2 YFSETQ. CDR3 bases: TGCGCCAGCAGCTTGACTAGCGGGAGGCTCCATGAGCAGTTCTTC. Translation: CASSLTSGRLHEQFF.